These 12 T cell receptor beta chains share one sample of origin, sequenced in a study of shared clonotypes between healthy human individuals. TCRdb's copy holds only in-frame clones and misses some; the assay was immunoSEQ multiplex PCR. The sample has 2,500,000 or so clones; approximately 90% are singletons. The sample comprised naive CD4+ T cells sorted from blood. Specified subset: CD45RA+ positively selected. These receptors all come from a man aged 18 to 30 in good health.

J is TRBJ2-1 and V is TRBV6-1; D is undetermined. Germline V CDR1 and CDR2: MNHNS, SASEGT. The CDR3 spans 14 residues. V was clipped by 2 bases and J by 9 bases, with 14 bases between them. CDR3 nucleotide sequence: TGTGCCAGCAGTGAACGCCGGTCCTTGGGTGAGCAGTTCTTC. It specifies CASSERRSLGEQFF.

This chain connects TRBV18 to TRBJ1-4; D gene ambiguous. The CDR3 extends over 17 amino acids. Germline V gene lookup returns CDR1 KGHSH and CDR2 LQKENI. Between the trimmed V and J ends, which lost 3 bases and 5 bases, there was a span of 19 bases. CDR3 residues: CASSPTLGPTSNEKLFF. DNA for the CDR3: TGTGCCAGCTCACCTACCCTAGGGCCCACATCCAATGAAAAACTGTTTTTT.

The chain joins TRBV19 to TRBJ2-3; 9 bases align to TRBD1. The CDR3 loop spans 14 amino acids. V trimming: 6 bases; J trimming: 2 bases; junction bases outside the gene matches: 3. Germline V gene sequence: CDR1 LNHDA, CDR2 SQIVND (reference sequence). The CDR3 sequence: CASRWTGDTDTQYF. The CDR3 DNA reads TGTGCCAGTAGGTGGACAGGGGACACAGATACGCAGTATTTT.

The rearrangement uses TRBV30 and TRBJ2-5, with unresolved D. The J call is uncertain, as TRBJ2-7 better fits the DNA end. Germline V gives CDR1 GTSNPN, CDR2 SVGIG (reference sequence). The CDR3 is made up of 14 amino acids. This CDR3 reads CAWSLHPKVYEQYF. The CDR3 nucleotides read TGTGCCTGGAGTTTACACCCGAAGGTCTACGAGCAGTACTTC.

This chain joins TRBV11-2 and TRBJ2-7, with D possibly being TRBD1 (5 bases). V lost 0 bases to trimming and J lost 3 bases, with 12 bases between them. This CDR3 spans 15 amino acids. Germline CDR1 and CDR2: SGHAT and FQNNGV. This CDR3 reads CASSLDRVKGYEQYF. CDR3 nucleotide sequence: TGTGCCAGCAGCTTAGACAGGGTGAAAGGCTACGAGCAGTACTTC. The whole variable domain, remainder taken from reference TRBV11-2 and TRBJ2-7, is EAGVAQSPRYKIIEKRQSVAFWCNPISGHATLYWYQQILGQGPKLLIQFQNNGVVDDSQLPKDRFSAERLKGVDSTLKIQPAKLEDSAVYLCASSLDRVKGYEQYFGPGTRLTVT.

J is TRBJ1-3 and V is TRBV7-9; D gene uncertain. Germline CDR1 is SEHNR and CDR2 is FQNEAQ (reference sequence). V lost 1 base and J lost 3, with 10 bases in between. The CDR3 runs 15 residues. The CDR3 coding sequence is TGTGCCAGCAGCTTAGAGGCGACATTTGGAAACACCATATATTTT. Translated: CASSLEATFGNTIYF. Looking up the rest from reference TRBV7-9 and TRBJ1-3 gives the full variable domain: DTGVSQNPRHKITKRGQNVTFRCDPISEHNRLYWYRQTLGQGPEFLTYFQNEAQLEKSRLLSDRFSAERPKGSFSTLEIQRTEQGDSAMYLCASSLEATFGNTIYFGEGSWLTVV.

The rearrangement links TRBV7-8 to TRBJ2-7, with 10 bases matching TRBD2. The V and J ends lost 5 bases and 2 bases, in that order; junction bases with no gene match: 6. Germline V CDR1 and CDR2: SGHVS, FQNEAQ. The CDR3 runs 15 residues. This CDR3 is CASSPAGLAAYEQYF. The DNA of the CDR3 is TGTGCCAGCAGCCCGGCCGGACTAGCGGCCTACGAGCAGTACTTC.

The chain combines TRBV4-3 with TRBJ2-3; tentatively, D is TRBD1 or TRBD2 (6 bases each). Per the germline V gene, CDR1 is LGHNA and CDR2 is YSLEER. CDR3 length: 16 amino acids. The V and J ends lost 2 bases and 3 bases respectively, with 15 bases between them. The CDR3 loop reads CASSQLALQGTDTQYF. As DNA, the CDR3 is TGCGCCAGCAGCCAACTAGCGCTACAGGGAACAGATACGCAGTATTTT.

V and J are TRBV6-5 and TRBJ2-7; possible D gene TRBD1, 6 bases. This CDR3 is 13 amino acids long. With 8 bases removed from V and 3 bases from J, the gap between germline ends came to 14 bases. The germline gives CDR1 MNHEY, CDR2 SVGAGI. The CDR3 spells CASVGTILYEQYF. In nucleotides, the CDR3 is TGTGCCAGCGTGGGGACAATTCTCTACGAGCAGTACTTC.

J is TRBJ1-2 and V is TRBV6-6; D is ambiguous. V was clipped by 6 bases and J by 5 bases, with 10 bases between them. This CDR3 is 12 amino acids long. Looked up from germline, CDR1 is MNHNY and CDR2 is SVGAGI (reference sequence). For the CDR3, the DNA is TGTGCCAGCAGCCATCCGGGGTATGGCTACACCTTC. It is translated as CASSHPGYGYTF.

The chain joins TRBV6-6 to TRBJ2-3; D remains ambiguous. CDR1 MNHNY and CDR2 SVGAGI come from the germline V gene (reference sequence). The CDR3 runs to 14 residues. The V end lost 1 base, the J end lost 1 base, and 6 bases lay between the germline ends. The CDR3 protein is CASSYWAGTDTQYF. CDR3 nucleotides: TGTGCCAGCAGTTACTGGGCAGGCACAGATACGCAGTATTTT.

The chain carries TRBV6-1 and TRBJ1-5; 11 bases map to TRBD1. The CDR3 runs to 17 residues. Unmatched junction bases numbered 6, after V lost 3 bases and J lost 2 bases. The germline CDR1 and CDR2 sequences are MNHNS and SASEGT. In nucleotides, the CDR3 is TGTGCCAGCAGTGATCCGGGACAGGGGGGAGGCAATCAGCCCCAGCATTTT. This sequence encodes CASSDPGQGGGNQPQHF.